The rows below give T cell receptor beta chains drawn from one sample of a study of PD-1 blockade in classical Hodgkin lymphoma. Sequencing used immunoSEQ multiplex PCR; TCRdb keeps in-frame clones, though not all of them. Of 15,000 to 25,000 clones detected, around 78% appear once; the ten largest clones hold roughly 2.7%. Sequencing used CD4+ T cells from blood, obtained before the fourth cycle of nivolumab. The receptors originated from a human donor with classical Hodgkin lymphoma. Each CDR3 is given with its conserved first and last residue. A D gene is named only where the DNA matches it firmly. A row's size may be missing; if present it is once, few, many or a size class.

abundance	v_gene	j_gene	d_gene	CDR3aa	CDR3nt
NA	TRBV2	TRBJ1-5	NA	CASSEQGADNQPQHF	TGTGCCAGCAGTGAACAAGGAGCCGACAATCAGCCCCAGCATTTT
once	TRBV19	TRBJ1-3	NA	CASSGSIPSSSASSGNTIYF	TGTGCCAGTAGTGGTTCAATCCCGTCGTCCAGTGCAAGCTCTGGAAACACCATATATTTT
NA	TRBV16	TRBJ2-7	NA	CASSRRGPYEQYF	TGTGCCAGCAGCCGTCGGGGCCCGTACGAGCAGTACTTC
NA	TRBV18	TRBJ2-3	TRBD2	CASSNGRESDTQYF	TGTGCCAGCTCAAATGGGCGGGAGTCAGATACGCAGTATTTT
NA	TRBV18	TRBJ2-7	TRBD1	CASSETGDDEQYF	TGTGCCAGCTCAGAGACAGGGGATGACGAGCAGTACTTC
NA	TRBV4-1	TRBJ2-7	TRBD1	CASSQVAGTDIYEQYF	TGCGCCAGCAGCCAAGTAGCCGGGACAGATATATACGAGCAGTACTTC
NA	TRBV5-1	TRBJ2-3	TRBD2	CASSASGRNTQYF	TGCGCCAGCAGCGCCAGCGGGAGGAATACGCAGTATTTT
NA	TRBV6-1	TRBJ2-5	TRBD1	CASSRDREETQYF	TGTGCCAGCAGTAGGGACAGGGAAGAGACCCAGTACTTC
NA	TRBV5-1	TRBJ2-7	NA	CASSLTSSYEQYF	TGCGCCAGCAGCTTGACATCGAGTTACGAGCAGTACTTC
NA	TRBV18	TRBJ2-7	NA	CASSPGGDIYEQYF	TGTGCCAGCTCACCCGGGGGAGACATCTACGAGCAGTACTTC
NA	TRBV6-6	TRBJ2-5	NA	CASTRPEFGQETQYF	TGTGCCAGCACCCGCCCTGAGTTTGGCCAAGAGACCCAGTACTTC
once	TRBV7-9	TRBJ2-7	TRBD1	CASSLGTGFEQYF	TGTGCCAGCAGCTTAGGGACAGGGTTCGAGCAGTACTTC
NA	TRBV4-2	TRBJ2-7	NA	CASSPYEQYF	TGTGCCAGCAGCCCCTACGAGCAGTACTTC
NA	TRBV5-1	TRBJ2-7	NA	CASSFIGQGGHEQYF	TGCGCCAGCAGCTTTATAGGACAGGGAGGGCACGAGCAGTACTTC
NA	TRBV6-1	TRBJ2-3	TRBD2	CASSEREGTDTQYF	TGTGCCAGCAGTGAAAGGGAGGGTACAGATACGCAGTATTTT
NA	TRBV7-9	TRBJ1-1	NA	CASSSRAGGNTEAFF	TGTGCCAGCAGCTCGCGGGCTGGCGGCAACACTGAAGCTTTCTTT
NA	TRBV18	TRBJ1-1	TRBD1	CASSLTGAGDTEAFF	TGTGCCAGCTCACTTACAGGGGCTGGGGACACTGAAGCTTTCTTT
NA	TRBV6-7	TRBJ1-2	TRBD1	CASSLRQGVGNYGYTF	TGTGCCAGCAGTTTAAGACAGGGTGTGGGAAACTATGGCTACACCTTC
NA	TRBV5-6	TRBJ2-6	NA	CASSFRMISGANVLTF	TGTGCCAGCAGCTTTCGTATGATCTCTGGGGCCAACGTCCTGACTTTC
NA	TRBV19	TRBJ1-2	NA	CASSIEGVGYTF	TGTGCCAGTAGTATCGAAGGGGTTGGCTACACCTTC
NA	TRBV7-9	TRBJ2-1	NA	CASSLYPRHEQFF	TGTGCCAGCAGCTTGTACCCCCGGCATGAGCAGTTCTTC
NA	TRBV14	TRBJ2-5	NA	CASSQVLGGTQYF	TGTGCCAGCAGCCAAGTTCTCGGGGGGACCCAGTACTTC
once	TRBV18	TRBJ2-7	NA	CASSPSPGSYEQYF	TGTGCCAGCTCACCATCGCCCGGATCCTACGAGCAGTACTTC
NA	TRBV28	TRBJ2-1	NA	CASSRPVGVVEEFF	TGTGCCAGCAGCCGCCCCGTAGGAGTGGTAGAGGAATTCTTC
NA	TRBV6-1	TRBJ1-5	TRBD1	CASRRDRDSNQPQHF	TGTGCCAGCAGGAGGGACAGGGATAGCAATCAGCCCCAGCATTTT
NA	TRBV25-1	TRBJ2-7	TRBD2	CASTRGAGVGYEQYF	TGTGCCAGCACCCGGGGAGCGGGAGTGGGGTACGAGCAGTACTTC
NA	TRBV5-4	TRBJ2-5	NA	CASSLGIQETQYF	TGTGCCAGCAGCCTCGGGATCCAAGAGACCCAGTACTTC
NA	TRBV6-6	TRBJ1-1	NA	CASKQGESEAFF	TGTGCCAGCAAACAGGGAGAGTCTGAAGCTTTCTTT
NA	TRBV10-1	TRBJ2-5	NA	CASRNTGRETQYF	TGCGCCAGCAGAAACACAGGGCGAGAGACCCAGTACTTC
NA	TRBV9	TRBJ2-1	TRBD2	CASSVGSSGIVNEQFF	TGTGCCAGCAGCGTAGGGTCTAGCGGGATAGTAAATGAGCAGTTCTTC
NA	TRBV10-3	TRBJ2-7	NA	CAISNPSSEQYF	TGTGCCATCAGTAACCCCTCCTCCGAGCAGTACTTC
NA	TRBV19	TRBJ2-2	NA	CASSAGRGTGELFF	TGTGCCAGTAGTGCGGGCCGTGGGACCGGGGAGCTGTTTTTT
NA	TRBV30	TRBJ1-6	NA	CAWSAPGSFSYNSPLHF	TGTGCCTGGAGTGCGCCAGGGAGCTTCTCCTATAATTCACCCCTCCACTTT